Below are 26 T cell receptor beta chains sequenced from a single sample in a study of a mutant IDH1 vaccine in newly diagnosed glioma. Time point here: week 23, last vaccination. The study gave 300 ug of mutant IDH1 20-mer peptide per vaccine dose, with topical imiquimod. Sequenced by immunoSEQ multiplex PCR; TCRdb stores in-frame clones only, minus some. The sample shows around 41,000 clones, around 78% of them seen only once. What these receptors recognize is not known. Sequenced here: PBMCs, sampled from a glioma patient whose treatment included an IDH1 peptide vaccine. Receptor source: a woman between 40 and 55 years old with glioma. Some clones in this sample may be carry-over from other donors' samples.

V usage is TRBV2 and J usage is TRBJ2-7; D may be TRBD1 or TRBD2 (5 bases each). Trimming pared 2 bases from V and 3 bases from J, leaving 17 bases between. CDR1 and CDR2 from the germline V gene are SNHLY and FYNNEI. The CDR3 consists of 16 residues. In DNA, the CDR3 is TGTGCCAGCAGTGAATGGGGCGCTAGCATCTACTACGAGCAGTACTTC. It is translated as CASSEWGASIYYEQYF.

This clone was detected once. The J gene is TRBJ2-1, the V gene TRBV7-9; 7 bases are shared with TRBD2. The junction had 5 bases not matched to a gene; V was cut back by 4 bases and J by 8 bases. In germline, CDR1 is SEHNR, CDR2 FQNEAQ (reference sequence). The CDR3 contains 13 residues. CDR3 loop: CASSSRGSHEQFF. The CDR3 nucleotides are TGTGCCAGCAGCTCGCGGGGGAGCCATGAGCAGTTCTTC. Filled out from reference TRBV7-9 and TRBJ2-1, the complete variable domain reads DTGVSQNPRHKITKRGQNVTFRCDPISEHNRLYWYRQTLGQGPEFLTYFQNEAQLEKSRLLSDRFSAERPKGSFSTLEIQRTEQGDSAMYLCASSSRGSHEQFFGPGTRLTVL.

The rearrangement uses TRBV5-4 and TRBJ1-2, with a weak D call TRBD1 (5 bases). The ends were cut back, 6 bases at V and 6 bases at J, with 12 bases in the middle. The length of the CDR3 is 12 residues. Germline V gene sequence: CDR1 SGHNT, CDR2 YYREEE (reference sequence). Here the CDR3 DNA reads TGTGCCAGCACCCTGGGGGGAAATGGCTACACCTTC. Translating gives CASTLGGNGYTF.

The V gene is TRBV9, the J gene TRBJ1-3; no reliable D call. Germline V gives CDR1 SGDLS, CDR2 YYNGEE. The ends were cut back, 4 bases at V and 4 bases at J, with 6 bases in the middle. The CDR3 covers 12 residues. CDR3 nucleotide sequence: TGTGCCAGCAGCACCGGGGGAAACACCATATATTTT. This gives the protein CASSTGGNTIYF.

This clone was observed a handful of times. This chain connects TRBV7-2 to TRBJ1-5, with D possibly TRBD1 on 5 matching bases. Germline V CDR1 and CDR2: SGHTA, FQGNSA. This CDR3 contains 14 residues. V lost 1 base and J 5 bases, leaving 9 bases between the germline ends. CDR3 amino acids: CASSLGAGYQPQHF. In nucleotides, the CDR3 is TGTGCCAGCAGCTTAGGGGCAGGGTATCAGCCCCAGCATTTT.

This clone is deemed medium-sized (0.01 to 0.1%). The chain employs TRBV28 and TRBJ1-5; TRBD1 matches 9 bases. The CDR3 has 14 residues. Germline-derived CDR1 and CDR2 are MDHEN and SYDVKM. J lost 5 bases, V lost 3 bases, and 2 bases had no gene match. The CDR3 region has the DNA TGTGCCAGCAGTTTCTGGGACAGGGATCAGCCCCAGCATTTT. Its protein product is CASSFWDRDQPQHF.

The V call is TRBV7-9, the J call TRBJ2-1; 14 bases are a match to TRBD2. Looked up from germline, CDR1 is SEHNR and CDR2 is FQNEAQ (reference sequence). The CDR3 is made up of 18 amino acids. Germline trimming cut 1 base from V and 4 bases from J; bases unmatched to any gene: 6. The CDR3 nucleotides are TGTGCCAGCAGCTTAGAGGGCGGACTAGCGGGAGGATACAATGAGCAGTTCTTC. It codes for CASSLEGGLAGGYNEQFF.

The chain has TRBV10-3 and TRBJ1-2; 9 nucleotides line up with TRBD1. The CDR3 is 13 amino acids. With 3 bases clipped from V and 8 bases from J, the junction kept 4 bases outside the gene matches. The germline V gene has CDR1 ENHRY and CDR2 SYGVKD. The CDR3 DNA sequence: TGTGCCATCAGTGAAGGGACAGGGAGAGGCTACACCTTC. Residues: CAISEGTGRGYTF.

This chain uses TRBV4-2 with TRBJ2-7; perhaps TRBD2 as D (5 bases). The CDR3 covers 15 residues. Germline V gene data show CDR1 as LGHNA and CDR2 as YNFKEQ. Trimming cost V 1 base and J 2 bases, with 12 bases left between them. The CDR3 loop is CASSQGYGETYEQYF. The CDR3 region has the DNA TGTGCCAGCAGCCAAGGTTACGGGGAAACCTACGAGCAGTACTTC.

The genes are TRBV5-6 and TRBJ2-5, with D maybe TRBD1 (6 bases). V lost 4 bases and J lost 1, with 11 bases in between. The CDR3 is 14 residues long. CDR1 and CDR2 (germline): SGHDT, YYEEEE. In nucleotides, the CDR3 is TGTGCCAGCAGCACGGGACATTTCCAAGAGACCCAGTACTTC. Amino acids: CASSTGHFQETQYF.

The chain uses TRBV28 and TRBJ1-5; unclear D gene. Trimming removed 2 bases from V and 0 bases from J, with 14 bases in between. Germline CDR1 is MDHEN and CDR2 is SYDVKM. The length of the CDR3 is 17 residues. The CDR3 region is CASSLTVPTFSNQPQHF. Written as DNA, the CDR3 is TGTGCCAGCAGTTTAACTGTCCCGACTTTTAGCAATCAGCCCCAGCATTTT.

This chain's CDR3 is CSVPVGPSANYGYTF. CDR3 nucleotides: TGCAGCGTTCCCGTAGGGCCCTCAGCTAACTATGGCTACACCTTC. This chain links TRBV29-1 with TRBJ1-2; no clear D. V lost 5 bases, J lost 0 bases, and 16 bases lay in between. Germline V gene sequence: CDR1 SQVTM, CDR2 ANQGSEA. This CDR3 is 15 amino acids long.

The rearrangement links TRBV6-6 to TRBJ1-1; D remains unclear. This CDR3 contains 13 residues. Trimming pared 7 bases from V and 2 bases from J, leaving 11 bases between. The germline CDR1 and CDR2 sequences are MNHNY and SVGAGI (reference sequence). The CDR3 DNA sequence: TGTGCCAGCATCTTCTCAGTAAACACTGAAGCTTTCTTT. It encodes CASIFSVNTEAFF.

The chain combines TRBV5-6 with TRBJ2-1, with 11 bases matching TRBD2. This CDR3 spans 16 amino acids. The V gene's germline CDR1 is SGHDT and CDR2 YYEEEE. Trimming took 5 bases from V and 5 from J; bases not matched to a gene: 9. The CDR3 here is CASSYPTSGVNNEQFF. DNA of the CDR3: TGTGCCAGCAGTTACCCGACTAGCGGGGTAAACAATGAGCAGTTCTTC.

The rearrangement uses TRBV6-6 and TRBJ1-1; weak D call: TRBD1 (6 bases). V lost 3 bases and J lost 4, with 9 bases in between. The CDR3 runs to 13 residues. CDR1 and CDR2 from the germline V gene are MNHNY and SVGAGI (reference sequence). This CDR3 reads CASSYQGRTEAFF. The CDR3 DNA follows: TGTGCCAGCAGTTATCAGGGGCGCACTGAAGCTTTCTTT.

This clone was counted a single time. V and J are TRBV5-1 and TRBJ1-4; the match to TRBD1 covers 7 bases. Germline CDR1 and CDR2: SGHRS and YFSETQ. V lost 4 bases and J lost 7; bases outside the gene matches: 7. The CDR3 is 14 residues long. The CDR3 region is CASSIRTGSEKLFF. The CDR3 nucleotides are TGCGCCAGCAGCATCCGGACAGGCTCTGAAAAACTGTTTTTT. Together with reference TRBV5-1 and TRBJ1-4, the CDR3 gives the full variable domain: KAGVTQTPRYLIKTRGQQVTLSCSPISGHRSVSWYQQTPGQGLQFLFEYFSETQRNKGNFPGRFSGRQFSNSRSEMNVSTLELGDSALYLCASSIRTGSEKLFFGSGTQLSVL.

The rearrangement uses TRBV5-4 and TRBJ1-1; D gene uncertain. V dropped 0 bases and J dropped 4 bases, with 13 bases sitting between them. This CDR3 spans 15 amino acids. Germline CDR1 and CDR2: SGHNT and YYREEE (reference sequence). The CDR3 DNA follows: TGTGCCAGCAGCTTGGCCGGAGCGAGGACCACTGAAGCTTTCTTT. Translating gives CASSLAGARTTEAFF. The variable domain in full, completed from reference TRBV5-4 and TRBJ1-1, reads ETGVTQSPTHLIKTRGQQVTLRCSSQSGHNTVSWYQQALGQGPQFIFQYYREEENGRGNFPPRFSGLQFPNYSSELNVNALELDDSALYLCASSLAGARTTEAFFGQGTRLTVV.

This clone was seen a handful of times. V and J are TRBV5-1 and TRBJ2-1, with 10 nucleotides matching TRBD2. This CDR3 comprises 17 residues. CDR1 SGHRS and CDR2 YFSETQ come from the germline V gene. V shed 0 bases and J 6 bases; nucleotides not matched to a gene: 9. The CDR3 protein is CASSLAGGVAGGNEQFF. The CDR3, as DNA: TGCGCCAGCAGCTTGGCCGGTGGGGTAGCGGGGGGCAATGAGCAGTTCTTC.

The gene calls are TRBV5-1 and TRBJ1-4; tentative D call: TRBD1 (6 bases). V was clipped by 5 bases and J by 5 bases, with 10 bases between them. The CDR3 extends over 13 amino acids. Germline assignment: CDR1 SGHRS and CDR2 YFSETQ. In nucleotides, the CDR3 is TGCGCCAGCAGGGAGGGGGGGAATGAAAAACTGTTTTTT. Translated, it gives CASREGGNEKLFF.

This chain joins TRBV6-6 and TRBJ2-7; tentative D call: TRBD1 (6 bases). This CDR3 has 12 amino acids. V lost 5 bases and J lost 3, with 8 bases in between. The germline V gene encodes CDR1 MNHNY and CDR2 SVGAGI (reference sequence). The CDR3 sequence is CASSGDNYEQYF. CDR3 bases: TGTGCCAGCAGTGGGGACAACTACGAGCAGTACTTC.

The chain combines TRBV4-2 with TRBJ2-3, with 8 bases fitting TRBD2. Germline values: CDR1 LGHNA, CDR2 YNFKEQ. The junction had 8 bases not matched to a gene; V was cut back by 1 base and J by 5 bases. The CDR3 is 16 amino acids. The CDR3 sequence: CASSQVAAGGGDTQYF. The DNA for the CDR3 is TGTGCCAGCAGCCAAGTTGCTGCGGGAGGTGGAGATACGCAGTATTTT.

J is TRBJ2-1 and V is TRBV28, with D possibly being TRBD2 (7 bases). From germline, CDR1 is MDHEN and CDR2 SYDVKM. CDR3 size: 12 residues. Trimming removed 11 bases from V and 8 bases from J, with 16 bases in between. CDR3 protein: CASTGGLDEQFF. Written as DNA, the CDR3 is TGTGCCTCCACGGGGGGCCTGGATGAGCAGTTCTTC.

The chain is built from TRBV28 and TRBJ1-2; D unclear. The CDR3 covers 12 residues. Looked up from germline, CDR1 is MDHEN and CDR2 is SYDVKM. V lost 5 bases and J lost 3, with 7 bases in between. This CDR3 reads CASSPNDYGYTF. The CDR3 DNA sequence: TGTGCCAGCAGTCCAAACGACTATGGCTACACCTTC.

Worth noting for this clone: The sample contains more than one DNA sequence encoding this CDR3. The rearrangement joins TRBV5-1 to TRBJ1-2, with D uncertain. The V end was cut by 0 bases, the J end by 2 bases, with 8 bases between. This CDR3 has 14 residues. CDR1 is SGHRS, CDR2 YFSETQ, per germline. CDR3 protein: CASSLAAENYGYTF. In DNA form, the CDR3 reads TGCGCCAGCAGCTTGGCCGCAGAGAACTATGGCTACACCTTC.

About this clone itself: Likely a read error: the CDR3 ends without its conserved phenylalanine or tryptophan. This rearrangement joins TRBV29-1 to TRBJ1-2; no firm D call. Germline CDR1 SQVTM, CDR2 ANQGSEA. There are 13 residues in the CDR3. Trimming took 1 base from V and 5 from J, leaving 11 bases between them. CDR3 region: CSVEVDAVYGYTV. The CDR3 bases are TGCAGCGTTGAAGTGGATGCAGTTTATGGCTACACCGTC.

This clone was counted only a few times. The rearrangement joins TRBV30 to TRBJ1-5; D perhaps matches TRBD1 (6 bases). Germline CDR1 and CDR2: GTSNPN and SVGIG (reference sequence). The V end lost 2 bases, the J end lost 0 bases, and 11 bases lay between the germline ends. CDR3 size: 15 residues. The CDR3 DNA is TGTGCCTGGAGTCGGGCACAGGGTAGCAATCAGCCCCAGCATTTT. This translates into CAWSRAQGSNQPQHF. The whole variable domain, remainder taken from reference TRBV30 and TRBJ1-5, is SQTIHQWPATLVQPVGSPLSLECTVEGTSNPNLYWYRQAAGRGLQLLFYSVGIGQISSEVPQNLSASRPQDRQFILSSKKLLLSDSGFYLCAWSRAQGSNQPQHFGDGTRLSIL.